What follows are 31 T cell receptor beta chains derived from one specimen sequenced in a study of Graves' ophthalmopathy and Graves' hyperthyroidism. From RNA, the CDR3 regions of TCR beta chains were amplified and sequenced. The workflow started with a first-round RT-PCR run with HTBI primers and then moved on to a second-round multiplex PCR. TCRdb recomputed calls from the multiplex PCR reads with MiXCR, one row per CDR3 protein. The profile covers about 700,000 distinct CDR3 sequences, with more than 40% appearing a single time and roughly 3.5% taken by the ten largest. The sequencing input was peripheral blood. All receptors come from an adult man with Graves' ophthalmopathy.

This clonotype came up a few times. Since a much larger clone is just one base distant, this may be a read error. The chain has TRBV29-1 and TRBJ1-1; D not certain. V was trimmed by 4 bases and J by 2 bases, leaving 14 bases between them. Germline assignment: CDR1 SQVTM and CDR2 ANQGSEA. The CDR3 is 14 residues long. CDR3 sequence (DNA): TGCAGCGTTGGAAAACGACTCATAAACACTGAAGCTTTCTTT. Amino acid sequence: CSVGKRLINTEAFF.

V gene TRBV10-2 combines with J gene TRBJ2-3; TRBD2 agrees at 9 bases. CDR1 and CDR2 from the germline V gene are WSHSY and SAAADI. The CDR3 extends over 14 amino acids. V shed 8 bases and J 5 bases; nucleotides not matched to a gene: 8. CDR3: CASSGGGAIDTQYF. CDR3 bases: TGCGCCAGCTCCGGCGGGGGGGCAATAGATACGCAGTATTTT.

The sample holds many counts of this clonotype. The V and J genes are TRBV9 and TRBJ1-6; 8 nucleotides agree with TRBD1. J gave up 8 bases and V 0 bases, and 4 bases lay outside the gene matches. The CDR3 is made up of 15 amino acids. Per germline, CDR1 SGDLS and CDR2 YYNGEE. As DNA, the CDR3 is TGTGCCAGCAGCGTAGACGGACAGGGAGATTCACCCCTCCACTTT. Protein: CASSVDGQGDSPLHF.

As regards this clonotype: Mismatch with germline at one junction end may stem from a read error. The chain joins TRBV7-2 to TRBJ1-5; D is possibly TRBD1 (5 bases). Germline lookup yields CDR1 SGHTA and CDR2 FQGNSA. This CDR3 spans 15 amino acids. The CDR3 region is CASSQDRGQYQPQHF. The CDR3 DNA follows: TGCGCCAGCAGCCAAGATAGAGGACAATATCAGCCCCAGCATTTT.

The J gene is TRBJ1-1, the V gene TRBV2, with D unresolved. The CDR3 runs 13 residues. Germline CDR1 and CDR2: SNHLY and FYNNEI. V was trimmed by 6 bases and J by 7 bases, leaving 15 bases between them. The CDR3 bases are TGTGCCAGCAGATTAGCGGGGATAGGTGAAGCTTTCTTT. As protein: CASRLAGIGEAFF.

This chain uses TRBV10-3 with TRBJ1-4; the D gene is possibly TRBD1 (5 bases). The ends were cut back, 9 bases at V and 7 bases at J, with 18 bases in the middle. Germline CDR1 and CDR2: ENHRY and SYGVKD. This CDR3 has 14 amino acids. This CDR3 reads CAIRTSGGGEKLFF. As DNA, the CDR3 is TGTGCCATTCGGACTAGCGGGGGTGGTGAAAAACTGTTTTTT.

This clonotype was recorded at least ten times. The gene calls are TRBV6-1 and TRBJ1-6; no reliable D call. The V and J ends lost 3 bases and 6 bases respectively, with 6 bases between them. Germline V lookup: CDR1 MNHNS, CDR2 SASEGT. This CDR3 contains 13 residues. The CDR3 here is CASSETANSPLHF. In DNA form, the CDR3 reads TGTGCCAGCAGTGAGACGGCTAATTCACCCCTCCACTTT.

This clonotype was counted between two and nine times. The chain recombines TRBV7-2 with TRBJ1-2; no clear D gene. Germline CDR1 reads SGHTA; CDR2 reads FQGNSA. The CDR3 runs 12 residues. V lost 1 base and J lost 7, with 7 bases in between. CDR3 nucleotides: TGTGCCAGCAGCTTAGAATGGGGTGGCTACACCTTC. This translates into CASSLEWGGYTF.

A single count supports this clonotype. The gene calls are TRBV10-3 and TRBJ1-1; the D is unclear. Between the trimmed V and J ends, which lost 10 bases and 4 bases, there was a span of 4 bases. This CDR3 spans 9 amino acids. Germline V CDR1 and CDR2: ENHRY, SYGVKD. In DNA form, the CDR3 reads TGTGCCAAGGGCACTGAAGCTTTCTTT. Translating gives CAKGTEAFF.

This clonotype has a count of ten or more. V is TRBV7-9 and J is TRBJ1-2; no clear D. This CDR3 comprises 15 residues. Trimming stripped 1 base from V and 7 bases from J, with 16 bases between. Germline V gives CDR1 SEHNR, CDR2 FQNEAQ (reference sequence). The CDR3 DNA reads TGTGCCAGCAGCTTAGTCGACAAGGCGTCCGGTGGCTACACCTTC. Translation gives CASSLVDKASGGYTF.

The chain couples TRBV25-1 to TRBJ1-1; D might be TRBD1 (6 bases). The CDR3 has 13 residues. V was shortened by 8 bases and J by 3 bases, with 13 bases between the two germline ends. Looked up from germline, CDR1 is MGHDK and CDR2 is SYGVNS. The CDR3 region is CASGGGRDTEAFF. The CDR3 DNA follows: TGTGCCAGCGGGGGGGGCAGGGACACTGAAGCTTTCTTT.

There are many counts of this clonotype. This chain uses TRBV7-9 with TRBJ2-6; D ambiguous. Germline lookup yields CDR1 SEHNR and CDR2 FQNEAQ (reference sequence). The CDR3 spans 15 residues. V was clipped by 1 base and J by 2 bases, with 6 bases between them. This CDR3 is CASSLEEAGANVLTF. Here the CDR3 DNA reads TGTGCCAGCAGCTTAGAGGAAGCTGGGGCCAACGTCCTGACTTTC.

The gene calls are TRBV11-2 and TRBJ1-1; unclear D gene. This CDR3 comprises 13 residues. Trimming pared 5 bases from V and 4 bases from J, leaving 11 bases between. Per germline, CDR1 SGHAT and CDR2 FQNNGV. CDR3 bases: TGTGCCAGCAGCACTAACATGAGCACTGAAGCTTTCTTT. Its protein product is CASSTNMSTEAFF.

The chain links TRBV29-1 to TRBJ1-2, with D unresolved. The CDR3 is 12 residues long. The germline V gene has CDR1 SQVTM and CDR2 ANQGSEA. Trimming cost V 8 bases and J 4 bases, with 14 bases left between them. The CDR3 sequence: CSQVVSGYGYTF. CDR3 bases: TGCAGCCAAGTCGTGTCGGGCTATGGCTACACCTTC.

This clonotype was counted between two and nine times. The chain carries TRBV7-2 and TRBJ2-7, with D possibly matching TRBD2 (5 bases). The CDR3 is 13 residues long. Per the germline V gene, CDR1 is SGHTA and CDR2 is FQGNSA. Trimming removed 2 bases from V and 4 bases from J, with 9 bases in between. As DNA, the CDR3 is TGTGCCAGCAGCTTAACCCCGGGGTACGAGCAGTACTTC. The encoded protein is CASSLTPGYEQYF.

The CDR3 DNA reads as TGCAGCGTTGGGAGGGGTCGAGCGGGAGGGCAAGAGACCCAGTACTTC. This gives the protein CSVGRGRAGGQETQYF. The chain links TRBV29-1 to TRBJ2-5, with 10 bases lining up with TRBD2. The CDR3 covers 16 residues. Per germline, CDR1 SQVTM and CDR2 ANQGSEA. V dropped 4 bases and J dropped 2; count of bases not matched to a gene: 10.

A note on this clonotype: The conserved closing phenylalanine or tryptophan is absent in this CDR3, likely reflecting a read error. The gene calls are TRBV5-1 and TRBJ2-7, with D unclear. V lost 5 bases and J 0 bases, leaving 12 bases between the germline ends. Germline assignment: CDR1 SGHRS and CDR2 YFSETQ. CDR3 length: 14 amino acids. The CDR3: CASSHPSSSYEQYL. CDR3 coding DNA: TGCGCCAGCAGTCACCCTAGTAGCTCCTACGAGCAGTACCTC.

This clonotype was recorded many times. This sequence joins TRBV7-6 and TRBJ1-6; D is perhaps TRBD1 (5 bases). Between the trimmed V and J ends, which lost 5 bases and 5 bases, there was a span of 19 bases. Germline V lookup: CDR1 SGHVS, CDR2 FNYEAQ. CDR3 length equals 17 residues. CDR3 sequence reads: CASSPRSTASDNSPLHF. CDR3 coding DNA: TGTGCCAGCAGCCCCCGATCGACAGCTTCCGATAATTCACCCCTCCACTTT.

As concerns this clonotype: This may come from a read error, since a much larger clone is one base off. This chain links TRBV5-1 with TRBJ1-1; 8 bases line up with TRBD1. The CDR3 has 15 residues. Losses at the gene ends were 7 bases for V and 1 base for J; bases not matched to a gene: 9. Germline-derived CDR1 and CDR2 are SGHRS and YFSETQ. The CDR3 nucleotides read TGCGCCAGCGGCATGGACAGGGTATCGAACACTGAAGCTTTCTTT. It encodes CASGMDRVSNTEAFF.

In regard to this clonotype: At one of its ends the junction is not consistent with the germline gene, which may arise from a read error. The gene calls are TRBV11-1 and TRBJ2-7, with D perhaps TRBD1 or TRBD2 (6 bases each). Germline V CDR1 and CDR2: SGHAT, FQDESV (reference sequence). The CDR3 has 13 residues. The CDR3 reads CTSSLGRGGEQYF. DNA for the CDR3: TGTACCAGCAGCTTAGGCAGGGGAGGCGAGCAGTACTTC.

This clonotype came up many times. J is TRBJ2-7 and V is TRBV9, with D hard to call. The V end was cut by 2 bases, the J end by 2 bases, with 11 bases between. The CDR3 loop spans 14 amino acids. Germline CDR1 is SGDLS and CDR2 is YYNGEE. CDR3 nucleotide sequence: TGTGCCAGCAGCGTCGGGCCTGGCGCCTACGAGCAGTACTTC. Translation: CASSVGPGAYEQYF.

This clonotype was counted between two and nine times. The chain is built from TRBV6-2 or TRBV6-3 and TRBJ1-2; no reliable D call. This CDR3 has 14 residues. The germline V and J ends were trimmed by 6 bases and 4 bases, with 15 bases remaining between them. Germline CDR1 reads MNHEY; CDR2 reads SVGEGT. DNA of the CDR3: TGTGCCAGCAGCCTTCGGACCCATCGCTATGGCTACACCTTC. Residues: CASSLRTHRYGYTF.

This clonotype was seen many times. The CDR3 DNA is TGTGCCAGCAGTGAACGAATCAACACTGAAGCTTTCTTT. Amino acids: CASSERINTEAFF. This chain links TRBV2 with TRBJ1-1; D remains ambiguous. Trimming stripped 2 bases from V and 2 bases from J, with 6 bases between. In germline, CDR1 is SNHLY, CDR2 FYNNEI. The CDR3 spans 13 residues.

The chain has TRBV20-1 and TRBJ2-5, with D possibly TRBD1 on 5 matching bases. V lost 0 bases and J lost 5, with 10 bases in between. Per germline, CDR1 DFQATT and CDR2 SNEGSKA (reference sequence). This CDR3 is 13 amino acids long. In DNA form, the CDR3 reads TGCAGTGCTAGAGATCAACAGGCGGAGACCCAGTACTTC. It yields the protein CSARDQQAETQYF.

The chain combines TRBV25-1 with TRBJ1-2; 10 nucleotides line up with TRBD1. The germline V gene encodes CDR1 MGHDK and CDR2 SYGVNS. The V and J ends lost 2 bases and 6 bases, in that order; junction bases with no gene match: 3. The CDR3 has 14 residues. For the CDR3, the DNA is TGTGCCAGCAGTGAACGGGGGACAGGGGATGGCTACACCTTC. Its protein is CASSERGTGDGYTF.

This chain uses TRBV10-2 with TRBJ1-6, with a tentative D call TRBD1 (6 bases). There are 13 residues in the CDR3. V was cut by 5 bases and J by 8 bases, with 10 bases left in between. Germline values: CDR1 WSHSY, CDR2 SAAADI. CDR3 coding DNA: TGCGCCAGCAGTCAGGGGCTTGATTCACCCCTCCACTTT. It is translated as CASSQGLDSPLHF.

This clonotype was counted ten times or more. J is TRBJ1-2 and V is TRBV20-1; 9 positions agree with TRBD1. The CDR3 sequence is 14 residues long. V lost 5 bases and J lost 4; bases outside the gene matches: 8. Looked up from germline, CDR1 is DFQATT and CDR2 is SNEGSKA (reference sequence). The CDR3 coding sequence is TGCAGTGCTGTTGGGACAGGGAAGGGCTATGGCTACACCTTC. This sequence encodes CSAVGTGKGYGYTF.

This clonotype was seen a handful of times. The chain is built from TRBV5-4 and TRBJ1-3; D is perhaps TRBD1 (5 bases). Germline lookup yields CDR1 SGHNT and CDR2 YYREEE (reference sequence). The CDR3 runs to 16 residues. Trimming removed 4 bases at V and 9 bases at J, with 23 bases between. CDR3 in DNA: TGTGCCAGCAGCGCTTCCGGGGCCATCGGTGGGACCACCATATATTTT. Translating gives CASSASGAIGGTTIYF.

This clonotype came up many times. The V call is TRBV6-6, the J call TRBJ1-2, with a possible D match to TRBD1 (5 bases). V was trimmed by 2 bases and J by 4 bases, leaving 11 bases between them. Germline-derived CDR1 and CDR2 are MNHNY and SVGAGI (reference sequence). CDR3 length equals 14 residues. The CDR3 bases are TGTGCCAGCAGTTACATTGGGGGTGGCTATGGCTACACCTTC. Amino acid sequence: CASSYIGGGYGYTF.

A single count supports this clonotype. This chain connects TRBV10-3 to TRBJ2-7, with no clear D. Trimming took 11 bases from V and 6 from J, leaving 26 bases between them. Germline lookup yields CDR1 ENHRY and CDR2 SYGVKD. This CDR3 region has 15 residues. CDR3 DNA sequence: TGTGCCTCCATTGGATGGTCAGAGAGTTCTCTCGAGCAGTACTTC. It yields the protein CASIGWSESSLEQYF.

This clonotype turned up a few times. The chain recombines TRBV7-8 with TRBJ1-2, with TRBD1 matching over 10 bases. The CDR3 runs 15 residues. Germline assignment: CDR1 SGHVS and CDR2 FQNEAQ. V lost 3 bases and J lost 7; bases outside the gene matches: 8. The CDR3 spells CASSFYRGQGVGYTF. CDR3 sequence (DNA): TGTGCCAGCAGCTTCTACCGAGGACAGGGGGTTGGCTACACCTTC.